This is a list of T cell receptor beta chains from one sample in a study of T cells after yellow fever vaccination. TCRdb recomputed calls from the 5' RACE reads with MiXCR, one row per CDR3 protein. Seen here are roughly 79,000 distinct CDR3 sequences, about 7.3% observed once, and the top ten hold around 28%. The sequences come from CD8+ T cells sorted from PBMCs, collected approximately 11 days after the first yellow fever vaccination. These receptors came from a man younger than 30 who received the YFV17D yellow fever vaccine. The CDR3 runs from the conserved cysteine through the conserved F or W. Fields, in order: clone size, J gene, D gene, V gene, CDR3 protein, CDR3 DNA. D genes are given only for firm matches. Not all rows give a size; the values are once, few, many and, for expanded clones, a class.

clone size: many
J gene: TRBJ1-1
D gene: -
V gene: TRBV6-5
CDR3 protein: CASSYDRPEAEAFF
CDR3 DNA: TGTGCCAGCAGTTACGACAGGCCGGAGGCTGAAGCTTTCTTT

clone size: many
J gene: TRBJ2-2
D gene: TRBD2
V gene: TRBV4-1
CDR3 protein: CASSPERGWAGELFF
CDR3 DNA: TGCGCCAGCAGCCCCGAGCGGGGGTGGGCCGGGGAGCTGTTTTTT

clone size: few
J gene: TRBJ1-1
D gene: -
V gene: TRBV20-1
CDR3 protein: CSARGRRQASTIMNTEAFF
CDR3 DNA: TGCAGTGCTCGAGGCCGACGACAGGCCTCCACCATTATGAACACTGAAGCTTTCTTT

clone size: many
J gene: TRBJ2-2
D gene: -
V gene: TRBV27
CDR3 protein: CASSLLATGELFF
CDR3 DNA: TGTGCCAGCAGTTTACTTGCCACCGGGGAGCTGTTTTTT

clone size: -
J gene: TRBJ1-2
D gene: -
V gene: TRBV9
CDR3 protein: CASSVQPYGYTF
CDR3 DNA: TGTGCCAGTAGCGTACAGCCCTATGGCTACACCTTC

clone size: many
J gene: TRBJ2-3
D gene: -
V gene: TRBV7-2
CDR3 protein: CASSLALGGTGDTQYF
CDR3 DNA: TGTGCCAGCAGCCTAGCCTTAGGGGGAACCGGAGATACGCAGTATTTT

clone size: many
J gene: TRBJ2-1
D gene: TRBD1
V gene: TRBV7-9
CDR3 protein: CASSADRGAAYNEQFF
CDR3 DNA: TGTGCCAGCAGCGCCGACAGGGGAGCAGCCTACAATGAGCAGTTCTTC

clone size: -
J gene: TRBJ1-5
D gene: -
V gene: TRBV4-1
CDR3 protein: CASSQASGTRNQPQHF
CDR3 DNA: TGCGCCAGCAGCCAAGCGTCGGGGACTCGTAATCAGCCCCAGCATTTT

clone size: many
J gene: TRBJ1-5
D gene: TRBD1
V gene: TRBV9
CDR3 protein: CASSRTGSSNQPQHF
CDR3 DNA: TGTGCCAGCAGTCGGACAGGGAGTAGCAATCAGCCCCAGCATTTT

clone size: few
J gene: TRBJ2-1
D gene: -
V gene: TRBV7-8
CDR3 protein: CAIGPGVRHNEQFF
CDR3 DNA: TGTGCCATCGGCCCCGGGGTCCGGCACAATGAGCAGTTCTTC

clone size: many
J gene: TRBJ1-2
D gene: TRBD1
V gene: TRBV4-3
CDR3 protein: CASSQDWATGLESDYGYTF
CDR3 DNA: TGCGCCAGCAGCCAAGATTGGGCGACAGGGCTAGAATCCGACTATGGCTACACCTTC

clone size: few
J gene: TRBJ1-3
D gene: -
V gene: TRBV7-9
CDR3 protein: CASGSLASAGNTIYF
CDR3 DNA: TGTGCCAGCGGGAGCTTAGCTTCGGCTGGAAACACCATATATTTT

clone size: many
J gene: TRBJ2-3
D gene: -
V gene: TRBV14
CDR3 protein: CASSQALNFGRPTDTQYF
CDR3 DNA: TGTGCCAGCAGCCAAGCCTTGAATTTCGGGCGACCGACAGATACGCAGTATTTT

clone size: -
J gene: TRBJ2-2
D gene: -
V gene: TRBV6-5
CDR3 protein: CASSSYFAGNTGELFF
CDR3 DNA: TGTGCCAGCAGTTCTTATTTTGCGGGGAACACCGGGGAGCTGTTTTTT

clone size: many
J gene: TRBJ2-3
D gene: -
V gene: TRBV28
CDR3 protein: CASRRDTQYF
CDR3 DNA: TGTGCCAGCAGGAGGGATACGCAGTATTTT

clone size: many
J gene: TRBJ1-2
D gene: -
V gene: TRBV28
CDR3 protein: CASSSSDTYGYTF
CDR3 DNA: TGTGCCAGCTCCAGCAGCGATACATATGGCTACACCTTC

clone size: many
J gene: TRBJ2-6
D gene: -
V gene: TRBV6-5
CDR3 protein: CASSGSGANVLTF
CDR3 DNA: TGTGCCAGCTCTGGGTCTGGGGCCAACGTCCTGACTTTC

clone size: many
J gene: TRBJ2-5
D gene: -
V gene: TRBV6-2/TRBV6-3
CDR3 protein: CASSYSLLKLQETQYF
CDR3 DNA: TGTGCCAGCAGTTACTCCCTACTAAAGCTACAAGAGACCCAGTACTTC

clone size: many
J gene: TRBJ2-5
D gene: -
V gene: TRBV4-3
CDR3 protein: CASSPGPAEGAQYF
CDR3 DNA: TGCGCCAGCAGCCCGGGACCGGCTGAAGGGGCCCAGTACTTC

clone size: many
J gene: TRBJ2-3
D gene: -
V gene: TRBV29-1
CDR3 protein: CSVAGRATSDTQYF
CDR3 DNA: TGCAGCGTCGCGGGGCGGGCCACGTCAGATACGCAGTATTTT

clone size: many
J gene: TRBJ2-5
D gene: -
V gene: TRBV7-9
CDR3 protein: CASSLGGQETQYF
CDR3 DNA: TGTGCCAGCAGCTTAGGGGGCCAAGAGACCCAGTACTTC

clone size: many
J gene: TRBJ2-3
D gene: -
V gene: TRBV21-1
CDR3 protein: CDLSGGRTDTQYF
CDR3 DNA: TGTGATCTCTCGGGGGGCCGCACAGATACGCAGTATTTT

clone size: few
J gene: TRBJ1-6
D gene: TRBD1
V gene: TRBV4-1
CDR3 protein: CASSYGQGGSFTSPLHF
CDR3 DNA: TGCGCCAGCAGCTACGGACAGGGAGGATCTTTCACATCACCCCTCCACTTT

clone size: many
J gene: TRBJ2-1
D gene: TRBD1
V gene: TRBV24-1
CDR3 protein: CATNGDRAYNEQFF
CDR3 DNA: TGTGCCACCAACGGGGACAGGGCCTACAATGAGCAGTTCTTC

clone size: many
J gene: TRBJ2-1
D gene: TRBD1
V gene: TRBV29-1
CDR3 protein: CSVEAGWTGAYNEQFF
CDR3 DNA: TGCAGCGTTGAAGCGGGCTGGACAGGGGCCTACAATGAGCAGTTCTTC

clone size: few
J gene: TRBJ2-7
D gene: -
V gene: TRBV5-4
CDR3 protein: CASSLQGGEQYF
CDR3 DNA: TGTGCCAGCAGCCTACAGGGAGGCGAGCAGTACTTC

clone size: -
J gene: TRBJ1-6
D gene: -
V gene: TRBV2
CDR3 protein: CTSSSPGERGSLNSPLHF
CDR3 DNA: TGTACCAGCAGTTCCCCTGGAGAGAGGGGCAGCCTTAATTCACCCCTCCACTTT

clone size: few
J gene: TRBJ2-1
D gene: -
V gene: TRBV19
CDR3 protein: CASSISRVMSSYNEQFF
CDR3 DNA: TGTGCCAGTAGTATCTCGAGGGTCATGAGCTCCTACAATGAGCAGTTCTTC

clone size: few
J gene: TRBJ2-7
D gene: TRBD1
V gene: TRBV11-2
CDR3 protein: CASSSGQGKGEQYF
CDR3 DNA: TGTGCCAGCAGCTCAGGACAGGGGAAAGGCGAGCAGTACTTC

clone size: many
J gene: TRBJ2-5
D gene: -
V gene: TRBV20-1
CDR3 protein: CSATWVEETQYF
CDR3 DNA: TGCAGTGCTACGTGGGTTGAAGAGACCCAGTACTTC

clone size: -
J gene: TRBJ2-3
D gene: -
V gene: TRBV3-1
CDR3 protein: CACTQWVGGGSTDTQYF
CDR3 DNA: TGTGCCTGCACCCAATGGGTCGGAGGGGGAAGCACAGATACGCAGTATTTT

clone size: many
J gene: TRBJ2-2
D gene: TRBD2
V gene: TRBV6-2/TRBV6-3
CDR3 protein: CASSTGLADTGELFF
CDR3 DNA: TGTGCCAGCAGTACGGGACTAGCGGACACCGGGGAGCTGTTTTTT

clone size: -
J gene: TRBJ2-7
D gene: TRBD1
V gene: TRBV6-1
CDR3 protein: CASSRELGQSSYEQYF
CDR3 DNA: TGTGCCAGCAGTAGGGAACTGGGACAGAGCTCCTACGAGCAGTACTTC

clone size: many
J gene: TRBJ1-1
D gene: -
V gene: TRBV7-9
CDR3 protein: CASSFGPITEAFF
CDR3 DNA: TGTGCCAGCAGCTTTGGCCCGATCACTGAAGCTTTCTTT

clone size: few
J gene: TRBJ2-5
D gene: -
V gene: TRBV21-1
CDR3 protein: CASSPSRRTQYF
CDR3 DNA: TGTGCCAGCAGCCCCTCGCGGCGGACCCAGTACTTC

clone size: many
J gene: TRBJ2-6
D gene: -
V gene: TRBV19
CDR3 protein: CASSNGASGANVLTF
CDR3 DNA: TGTGCCAGTAGTAATGGAGCGTCTGGGGCCAACGTCCTGACTTTC

clone size: -
J gene: TRBJ1-1
D gene: -
V gene: TRBV4-1
CDR3 protein: CASSQDGRAGNTEAFF
CDR3 DNA: TGCGCCAGCAGCCAAGATGGCCGCGCGGGAAACACTGAAGCTTTCTTT

clone size: many
J gene: TRBJ2-2
D gene: -
V gene: TRBV7-2
CDR3 protein: CASGLGTGELFF
CDR3 DNA: TGTGCCAGTGGCCTCGGAACCGGGGAGCTGTTTTTT

clone size: many
J gene: TRBJ1-6
D gene: TRBD1
V gene: TRBV6-5
CDR3 protein: CASSWGQGNSPLHF
CDR3 DNA: TGTGCCAGCAGTTGGGGACAGGGGAATTCACCCCTCCACTTT

clone size: many
J gene: TRBJ2-1
D gene: TRBD2
V gene: TRBV4-3
CDR3 protein: CASSQDVAGGNNEQFF
CDR3 DNA: TGCGCCAGCAGCCAAGATGTGGCGGGGGGAAACAATGAGCAGTTCTTC

clone size: once
J gene: TRBJ2-3
D gene: -
V gene: TRBV7-2
CDR3 protein: CASSLSQVTDTQYF
CDR3 DNA: TGTGCCAGCAGCTTAAGTCAAGTCACAGATACGCAGTATTTT

clone size: few
J gene: TRBJ2-7
D gene: TRBD1
V gene: TRBV2
CDR3 protein: CASILRDRETYEQYF
CDR3 DNA: TGTGCCAGCATTCTCCGGGACAGGGAAACCTACGAGCAGTACTTC

clone size: many
J gene: TRBJ2-5
D gene: -
V gene: TRBV10-3
CDR3 protein: CAISEPGTGEETQYF
CDR3 DNA: TGTGCCATCAGTGAGCCGGGGACCGGTGAGGAGACCCAGTACTTC

clone size: many
J gene: TRBJ1-5
D gene: -
V gene: TRBV4-1
CDR3 protein: CASSQEQMGVKPQHF
CDR3 DNA: TGCGCCAGCAGCCAAGAGCAGATGGGGGTTAAGCCCCAGCATTTT

clone size: many
J gene: TRBJ1-1
D gene: -
V gene: TRBV12-3/TRBV12-4
CDR3 protein: CASSFSTLEEAFF
CDR3 DNA: TGTGCCAGCAGTTTCAGCACACTAGAGGAAGCTTTCTTT

clone size: many
J gene: TRBJ2-2
D gene: -
V gene: TRBV9
CDR3 protein: CASSVWLSNTGELFF
CDR3 DNA: TGTGCCAGCAGCGTTTGGCTTTCGAACACCGGGGAGCTGTTTTTT

clone size: few
J gene: TRBJ2-3
D gene: TRBD2
V gene: TRBV5-4
CDR3 protein: CASLPSGGAPDTQYF
CDR3 DNA: TGTGCCAGCCTTCCGAGCGGGGGGGCCCCTGATACGCAGTATTTT

clone size: many
J gene: TRBJ1-1
D gene: TRBD1
V gene: TRBV11-2
CDR3 protein: CASSLDNPGGNTEAFF
CDR3 DNA: TGTGCCAGCAGCTTAGATAATCCAGGGGGGAACACTGAAGCTTTCTTT

clone size: many
J gene: TRBJ2-1
D gene: -
V gene: TRBV29-1
CDR3 protein: CSVDPLNEQFF
CDR3 DNA: TGCAGCGTTGACCCGTTGAATGAGCAGTTCTTC

clone size: -
J gene: TRBJ1-2
D gene: -
V gene: TRBV12-3/TRBV12-4
CDR3 protein: CASSSGGYTF
CDR3 DNA: TGTGCCAGCAGTTCCGGCGGCTACACCTTC

clone size: -
J gene: TRBJ2-5
D gene: -
V gene: TRBV27
CDR3 protein: CASSLSIRQGGQTQYF
CDR3 DNA: TGTGCCAGCAGTTTATCGATTCGGCAGGGGGGACAGACCCAGTACTTC

clone size: -
J gene: TRBJ2-1
D gene: -
V gene: TRBV11-2
CDR3 protein: CASSLIGWTEYNEQFF
CDR3 DNA: TGTGCCAGCAGCTTAATCGGATGGACAGAATACAATGAGCAGTTCTTC

clone size: -
J gene: TRBJ1-5
D gene: TRBD1
V gene: TRBV7-8
CDR3 protein: CASSYRDRAIQPQHF
CDR3 DNA: TGTGCCAGCAGCTACCGGGACAGGGCGATTCAGCCCCAGCATTTT

clone size: many
J gene: TRBJ1-2
D gene: -
V gene: TRBV11-2
CDR3 protein: CASSFTGTDGYTF
CDR3 DNA: TGTGCCAGCAGCTTCACAGGGACTGATGGCTACACCTTC

clone size: -
J gene: TRBJ2-5
D gene: -
V gene: TRBV11-1
CDR3 protein: CASSRSGGQENQYF
CDR3 DNA: TGTGCCAGCAGCCGCTCAGGCGGACAAGAGAACCAGTACTTC